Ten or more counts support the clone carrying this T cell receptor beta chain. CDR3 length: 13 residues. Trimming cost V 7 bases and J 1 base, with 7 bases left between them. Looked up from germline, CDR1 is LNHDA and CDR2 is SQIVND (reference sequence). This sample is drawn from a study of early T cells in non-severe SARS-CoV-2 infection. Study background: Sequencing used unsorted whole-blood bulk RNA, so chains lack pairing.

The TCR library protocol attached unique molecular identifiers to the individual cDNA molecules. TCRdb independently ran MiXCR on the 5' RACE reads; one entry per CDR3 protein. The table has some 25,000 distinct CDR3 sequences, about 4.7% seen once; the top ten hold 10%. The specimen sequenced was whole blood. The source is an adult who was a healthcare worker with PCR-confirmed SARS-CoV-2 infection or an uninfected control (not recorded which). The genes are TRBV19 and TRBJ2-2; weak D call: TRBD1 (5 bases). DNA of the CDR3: TGTGCCAGTAAGACAGAGAACACCGGGGAGCTGTTTTTT. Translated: CASKTENTGELFF.